The present TCR beta chain was sequenced within a study of early T cells in non-severe SARS-CoV-2 infection. Study information: Unsorted whole-blood RNA was sequenced in bulk, leaving chains unpaired. The study, taken as a whole, reports: A preference for anti-spike CD8 responses marked VDJdb matching, which missed private and CD4 specificities.

Germline V gene data show CDR1 as SGHTA and CDR2 as FQGNSA. With V trimmed by 4 bases and J by 8 bases, 6 bases remained unmatched. The CDR3 runs 13 residues. From the 5' RACE reads, TCRdb called clonotypes with MiXCR, one entry per CDR3 protein. The table has about 66,000 distinct CDR3 sequences, roughly 18% seen once; the top ten hold 8% to 10%. This clonotype was seen only a few times. Its antigen is as yet unknown. The sequence came from an adult who was a healthcare worker with PCR-confirmed SARS-CoV-2 infection or an uninfected control (not recorded which). This rearrangement joins TRBV7-2 to TRBJ1-2, with TRBD1 identical over 8 bases. The sample consisted of whole blood, taken at baseline. The CDR3 DNA follows: TGTGCCAGCAGCTACGCAGGGGGCCGGGGCTACACCTTC. Its translation is CASSYAGGRGYTF.